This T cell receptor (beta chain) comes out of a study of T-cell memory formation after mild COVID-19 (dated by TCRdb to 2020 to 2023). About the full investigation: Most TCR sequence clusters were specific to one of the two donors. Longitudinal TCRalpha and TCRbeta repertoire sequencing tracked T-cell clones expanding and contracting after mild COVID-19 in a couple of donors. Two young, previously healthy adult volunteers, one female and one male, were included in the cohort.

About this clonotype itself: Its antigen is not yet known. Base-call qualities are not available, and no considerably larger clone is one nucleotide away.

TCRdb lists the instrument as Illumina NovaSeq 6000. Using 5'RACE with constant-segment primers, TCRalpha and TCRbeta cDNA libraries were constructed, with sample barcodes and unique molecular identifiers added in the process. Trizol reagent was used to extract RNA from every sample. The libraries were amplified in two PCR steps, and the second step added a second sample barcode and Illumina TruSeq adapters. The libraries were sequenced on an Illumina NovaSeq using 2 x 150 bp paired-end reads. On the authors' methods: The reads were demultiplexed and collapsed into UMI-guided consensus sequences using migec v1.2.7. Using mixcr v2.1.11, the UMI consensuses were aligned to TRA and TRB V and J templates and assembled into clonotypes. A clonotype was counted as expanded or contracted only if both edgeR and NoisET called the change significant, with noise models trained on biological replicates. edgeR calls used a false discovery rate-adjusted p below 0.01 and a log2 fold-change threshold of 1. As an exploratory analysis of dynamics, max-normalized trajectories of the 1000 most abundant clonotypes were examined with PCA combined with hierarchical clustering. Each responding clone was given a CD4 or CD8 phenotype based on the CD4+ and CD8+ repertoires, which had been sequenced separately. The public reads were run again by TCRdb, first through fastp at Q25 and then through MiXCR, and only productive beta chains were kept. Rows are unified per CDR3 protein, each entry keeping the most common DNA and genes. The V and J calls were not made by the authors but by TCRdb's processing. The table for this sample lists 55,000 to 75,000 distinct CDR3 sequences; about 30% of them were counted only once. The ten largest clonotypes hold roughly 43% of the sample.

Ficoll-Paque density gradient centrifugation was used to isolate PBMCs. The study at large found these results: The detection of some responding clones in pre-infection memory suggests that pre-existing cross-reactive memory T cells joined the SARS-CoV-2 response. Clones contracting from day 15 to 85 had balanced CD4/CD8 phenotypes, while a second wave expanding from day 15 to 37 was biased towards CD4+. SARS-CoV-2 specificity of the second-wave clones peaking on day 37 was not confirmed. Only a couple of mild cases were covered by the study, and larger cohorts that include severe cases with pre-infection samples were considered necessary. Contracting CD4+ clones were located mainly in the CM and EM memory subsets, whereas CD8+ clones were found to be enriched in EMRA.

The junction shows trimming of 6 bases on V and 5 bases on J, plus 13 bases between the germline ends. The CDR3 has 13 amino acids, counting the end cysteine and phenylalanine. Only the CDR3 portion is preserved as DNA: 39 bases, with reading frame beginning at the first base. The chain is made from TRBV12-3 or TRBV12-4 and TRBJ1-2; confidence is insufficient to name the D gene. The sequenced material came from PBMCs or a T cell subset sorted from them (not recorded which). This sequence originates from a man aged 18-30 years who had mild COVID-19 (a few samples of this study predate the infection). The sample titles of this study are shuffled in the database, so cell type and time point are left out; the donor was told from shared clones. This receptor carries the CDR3 CASSFTPPYGYTF. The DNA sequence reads TGTGCCAGCAGCTTTACCCCACCATATGGCTACACCTTC.